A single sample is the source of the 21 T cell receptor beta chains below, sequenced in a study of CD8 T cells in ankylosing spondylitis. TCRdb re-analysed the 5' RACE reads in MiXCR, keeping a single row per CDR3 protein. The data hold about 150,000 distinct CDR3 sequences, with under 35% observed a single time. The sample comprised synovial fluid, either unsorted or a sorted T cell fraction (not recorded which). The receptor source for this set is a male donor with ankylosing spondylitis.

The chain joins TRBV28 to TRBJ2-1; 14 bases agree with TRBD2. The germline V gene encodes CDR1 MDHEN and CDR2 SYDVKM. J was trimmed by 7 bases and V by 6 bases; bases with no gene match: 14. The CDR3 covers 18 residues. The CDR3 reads CASSPLGGLAGVTNEQFF. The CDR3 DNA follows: TGTGCCAGCAGCCCACTCGGGGGACTAGCGGGAGTAACTAATGAGCAGTTCTTC.

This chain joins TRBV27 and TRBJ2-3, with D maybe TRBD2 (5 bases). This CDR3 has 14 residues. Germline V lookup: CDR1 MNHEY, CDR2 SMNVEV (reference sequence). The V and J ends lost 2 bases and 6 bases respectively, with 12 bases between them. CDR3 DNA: TGTGCCAGCAGTTTAGGGAGCAGTATGGATACGCAGTATTTT. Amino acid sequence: CASSLGSSMDTQYF.

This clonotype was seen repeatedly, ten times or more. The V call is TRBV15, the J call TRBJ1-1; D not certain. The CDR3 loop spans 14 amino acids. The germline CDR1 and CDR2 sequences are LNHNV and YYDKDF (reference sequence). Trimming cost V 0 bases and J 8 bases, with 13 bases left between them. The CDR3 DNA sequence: TGTGCCACCAGCAGAGATCGGGCCACCGCGGAAGCTTTCTTT. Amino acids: CATSRDRATAEAFF.

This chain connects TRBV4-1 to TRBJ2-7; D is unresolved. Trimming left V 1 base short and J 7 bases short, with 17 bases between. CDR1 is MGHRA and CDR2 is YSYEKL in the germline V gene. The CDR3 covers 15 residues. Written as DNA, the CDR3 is TGCGCCAGCAGCCAAGCTCTAGGCCCCCCAATGGAGCAGTACTTC. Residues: CASSQALGPPMEQYF.

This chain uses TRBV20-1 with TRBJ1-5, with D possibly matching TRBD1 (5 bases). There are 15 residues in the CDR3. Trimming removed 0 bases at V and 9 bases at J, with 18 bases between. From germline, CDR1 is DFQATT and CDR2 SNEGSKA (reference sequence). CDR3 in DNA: TGCAGTGCTAGAGATCGGGGGAGACCGGTTGGGCCCCAGCATTTT. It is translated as CSARDRGRPVGPQHF.

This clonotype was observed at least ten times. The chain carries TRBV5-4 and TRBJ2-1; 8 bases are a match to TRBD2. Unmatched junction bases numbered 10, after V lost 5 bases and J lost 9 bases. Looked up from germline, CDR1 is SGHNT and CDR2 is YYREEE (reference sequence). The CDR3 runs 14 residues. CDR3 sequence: CASSDGRASAEQFF. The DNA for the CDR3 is TGTGCCAGCAGTGACGGGAGGGCCTCCGCTGAGCAGTTCTTC.

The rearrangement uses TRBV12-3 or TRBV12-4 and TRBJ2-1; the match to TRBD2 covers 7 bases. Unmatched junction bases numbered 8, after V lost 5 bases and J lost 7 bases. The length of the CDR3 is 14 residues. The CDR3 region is CASSPRDSGNEQFF. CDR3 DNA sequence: TGTGCCAGCAGTCCCCGGGATAGCGGGAATGAGCAGTTCTTC.

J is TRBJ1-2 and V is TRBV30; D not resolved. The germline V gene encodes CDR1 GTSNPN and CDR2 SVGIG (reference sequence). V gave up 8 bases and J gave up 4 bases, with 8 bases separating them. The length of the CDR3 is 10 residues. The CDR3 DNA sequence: TGTGCCATGGAGATCTATGGCTACACCTTC. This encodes CAMEIYGYTF. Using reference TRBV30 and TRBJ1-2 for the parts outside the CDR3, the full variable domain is SQTIHQWPATLVQPVGSPLSLECTVEGTSNPNLYWYRQAAGRGLQLLFYSVGIGQISSEVPQNLSASRPQDRQFILSSKKLLLSDSGFYLCAMEIYGYTFGSGTRLTVV.

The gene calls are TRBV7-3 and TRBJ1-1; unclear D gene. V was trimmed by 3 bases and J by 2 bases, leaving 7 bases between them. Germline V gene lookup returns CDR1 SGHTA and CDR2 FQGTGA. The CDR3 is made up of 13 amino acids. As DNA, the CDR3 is TGTGCCAGCAGCTTCTCAACTAACACTGAAGCTTTCTTT. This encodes CASSFSTNTEAFF.

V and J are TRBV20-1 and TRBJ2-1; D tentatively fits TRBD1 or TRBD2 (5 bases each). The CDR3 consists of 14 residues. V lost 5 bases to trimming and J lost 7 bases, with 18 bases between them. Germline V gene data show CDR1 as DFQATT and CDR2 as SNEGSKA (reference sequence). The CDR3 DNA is TGCAGTGCTCCAGGCCCCGGGGCAGGTAATGAGCAGTTCTTC. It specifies CSAPGPGAGNEQFF.

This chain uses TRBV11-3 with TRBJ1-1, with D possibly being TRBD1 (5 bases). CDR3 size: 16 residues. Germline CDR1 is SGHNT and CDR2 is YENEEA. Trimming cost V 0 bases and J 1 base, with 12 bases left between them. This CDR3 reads CASSLDQGRPNTEAFF. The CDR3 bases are TGTGCCAGCAGCTTAGATCAGGGACGGCCGAACACTGAAGCTTTCTTT.

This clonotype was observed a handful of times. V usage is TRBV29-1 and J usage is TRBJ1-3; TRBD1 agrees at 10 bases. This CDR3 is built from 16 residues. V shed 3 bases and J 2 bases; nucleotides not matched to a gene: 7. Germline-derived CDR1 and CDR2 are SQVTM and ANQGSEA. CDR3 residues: CSVEGPGTGAGNTIYF. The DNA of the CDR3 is TGCAGCGTTGAGGGTCCCGGGACAGGGGCTGGAAACACCATATATTTT.

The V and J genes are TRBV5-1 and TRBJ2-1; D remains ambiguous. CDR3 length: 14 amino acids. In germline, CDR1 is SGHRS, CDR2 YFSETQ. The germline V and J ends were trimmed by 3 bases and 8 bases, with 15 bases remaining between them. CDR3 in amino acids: CASSSARATDEQFF. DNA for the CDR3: TGCGCCAGCAGCTCGGCCAGAGCGACCGATGAGCAGTTCTTC.

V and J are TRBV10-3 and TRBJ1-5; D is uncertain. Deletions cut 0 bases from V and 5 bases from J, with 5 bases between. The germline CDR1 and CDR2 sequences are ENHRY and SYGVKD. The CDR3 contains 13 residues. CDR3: CAISESYHQPQHF. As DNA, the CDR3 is TGTGCCATCAGTGAGTCCTACCATCAGCCCCAGCATTTT.

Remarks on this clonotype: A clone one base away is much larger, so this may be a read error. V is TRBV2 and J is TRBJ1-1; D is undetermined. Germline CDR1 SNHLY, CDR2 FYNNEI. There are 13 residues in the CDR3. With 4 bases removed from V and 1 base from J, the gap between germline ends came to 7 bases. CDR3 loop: CASSVYRNTEAFF. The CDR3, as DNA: TGTGCCAGCAGTGTGTACAGGAACACTGAAGCTTTCTTT. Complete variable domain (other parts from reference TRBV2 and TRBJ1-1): EPEVTQTPSHQVTQMGQEVILRCVPISNHLYFYWYRQILGQKVEFLVSFYNNEISEKSEIFDDQFSVERPDGSNFTLKIRSTKLEDSAMYFCASSVYRNTEAFFGQGTRLTVV.

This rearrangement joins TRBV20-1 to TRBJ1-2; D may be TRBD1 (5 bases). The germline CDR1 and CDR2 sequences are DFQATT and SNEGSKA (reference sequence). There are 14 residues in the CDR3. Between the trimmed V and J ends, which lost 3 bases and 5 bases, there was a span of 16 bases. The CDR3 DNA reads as TGCAGTGCTAGTCTCCCCCAGGGCAATTATGGCTACACCTTC. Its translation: CSASLPQGNYGYTF.

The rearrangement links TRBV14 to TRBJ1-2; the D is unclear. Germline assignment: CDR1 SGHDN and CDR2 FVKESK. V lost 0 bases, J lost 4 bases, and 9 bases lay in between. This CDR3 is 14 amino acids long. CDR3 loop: CASSQDRRPYGYTF. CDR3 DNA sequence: TGTGCCAGCAGCCAAGATAGGAGGCCCTATGGCTACACCTTC.

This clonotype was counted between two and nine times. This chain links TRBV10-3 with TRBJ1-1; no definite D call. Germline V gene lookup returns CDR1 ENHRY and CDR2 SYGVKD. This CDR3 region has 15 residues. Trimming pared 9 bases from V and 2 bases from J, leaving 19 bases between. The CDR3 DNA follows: TGTGCCATTAGAGGTTTAGACTCAGCCAACACTGAAGCTTTCTTT. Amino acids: CAIRGLDSANTEAFF.

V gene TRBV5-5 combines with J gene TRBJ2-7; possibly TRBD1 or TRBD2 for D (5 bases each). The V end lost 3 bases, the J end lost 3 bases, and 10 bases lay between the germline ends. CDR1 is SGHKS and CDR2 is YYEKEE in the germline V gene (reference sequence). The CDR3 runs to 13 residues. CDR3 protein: CASSSGPLYEQYF. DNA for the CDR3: TGTGCCAGCAGCTCGGGGCCCCTCTACGAGCAGTACTTC. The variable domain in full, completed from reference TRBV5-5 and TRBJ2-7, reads DAGVTQSPTHLIKTRGQQVTLRCSPISGHKSVSWYQQVLGQGPQFIFQYYEKEERGRGNFPDRFSARQFPNYSSELNVNALLLGDSALYLCASSSGPLYEQYFGPGTRLTVT.

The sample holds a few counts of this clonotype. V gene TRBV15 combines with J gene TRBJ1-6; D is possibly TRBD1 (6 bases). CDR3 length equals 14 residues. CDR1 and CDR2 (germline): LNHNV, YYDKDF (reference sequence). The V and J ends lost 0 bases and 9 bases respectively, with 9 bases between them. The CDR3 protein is CATSRDRGGSPLHF. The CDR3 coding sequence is TGTGCCACCAGCAGAGACAGGGGCGGTTCACCCCTCCACTTT.

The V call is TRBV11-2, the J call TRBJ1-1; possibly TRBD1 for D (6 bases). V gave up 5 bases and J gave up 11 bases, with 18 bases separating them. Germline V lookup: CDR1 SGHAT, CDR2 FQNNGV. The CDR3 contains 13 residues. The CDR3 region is CASSRTGGLGAFF. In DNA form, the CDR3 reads TGTGCCAGCAGCCGAACCGGGGGGCTGGGGGCTTTCTTT.